This TCR beta chain was identified in a study of blood T cell repertoires in COVID-19. Study-wide context: COVID-19 samples collected from the United States, Italy and Spain covered acute and convalescent phases. The cDNA or gDNA used as material had been derived from T cells, B-cell-depleted T cells, or PBMCs.

The V end lost 3 bases, the J end lost 1 base, and 6 bases lay between the germline ends. The CDR3 length is 13 residues. Per the germline V gene, CDR1 is MNHEY and CDR2 is SMNVEV (reference sequence). In the original analysis: For nucleated cells, counts were estimated from reference gene primer amplification. Sequencing used immunoSEQ multiplex PCR; TCRdb keeps in-frame clones, though not all of them. V, J and clone size are those of that table, while D and trimming were read from the DNA. The profile shows tens of thousands of clones, roughly nine tenths of them singletons. The sample comprised peripheral blood. This TCR derives from a man aged 55 to 69 with acute or convalescent COVID-19. J is TRBJ1-1 and V is TRBV27; no definite D call. The CDR3 protein is CASSLEENTEAFF. The CDR3 DNA is TGTGCCAGCAGTTTGGAGGAGAACACTGAAGCTTTCTTT.